These T cell receptor beta chains were read from a single sample in a study of T cells in Graves' hyperthyroidism and ophthalmopathy. MiXCR was run by TCRdb on the multiplex PCR reads, yielding one entry per CDR3 protein. The sample includes roughly 240,000 distinct CDR3 sequences, around 26% of them seen just once. Sequencing was done on a sample of blood. These receptors all stem from a woman in her thirties or forties with Graves' ophthalmopathy. CDR3s include the opening cysteine and the closing phenylalanine or tryptophan. Fields, in order: V gene, D gene, clone size, J gene, CDR3 protein, CDR3 DNA. The D gene is left open where the match is weak. The size of a clone is reported for some rows only, either as once, few or many, or as a class for expanded clones.

TRBV27	NA	NA	TRBJ1-2	CASRRDGSYGYTF	TGTGCCAGCAGACGAGACGGCTCCTATGGCTACACCTTC
TRBV6-5	TRBD2	many	TRBJ2-2	CASAAGGHTGELFF	TGTGCCAGCGCAGCGGGAGGGCACACCGGGGAGCTGTTTTTT
TRBV12-3/TRBV12-4	NA	many	TRBJ2-5	CASSFDRRQETQYF	TGTGCCAGCAGTTTTGACAGACGACAAGAGACCCAGTACTTC
TRBV6-1	TRBD1	few	TRBJ2-5	CASRTHGGQYQETQYF	TGTGCCAGCAGGACCCATGGGGGACAGTACCAAGAGACCCAGTACTTC
TRBV3-1	NA	many	TRBJ2-5	CASSRSGPNQETQYF	TGTGCCAGCAGCCGATCGGGCCCCAATCAAGAGACCCAGTACTTC
TRBV28	TRBD2	few	TRBJ2-7	CASRTSGSGEQYF	TGTGCCAGCAGGACTAGCGGGAGCGGCGAGCAGTACTTC
TRBV6-5	NA	many	TRBJ2-4	CASTNTVGRGNIQYF	TGTGCCAGCACCAACACTGTGGGTAGGGGGAACATTCAGTACTTC
TRBV6-5	TRBD1	many	TRBJ2-7	CASSASTGGNYEQYF	TGTGCCAGCAGTGCCTCGACAGGGGGGAACTACGAGCAGTACTTC
TRBV12-3/TRBV12-4	NA	many	TRBJ1-5	CASSASGGGEPQHF	TGTGCCAGCAGTGCATCCGGGGGTGGGGAGCCCCAGCATTTT
TRBV5-1	TRBD2	few	TRBJ2-7	CASSIGTNLYEQYF	TGCGCCAGCAGCATCGGGACTAACCTATACGAGCAGTACTTC
TRBV28	TRBD1	many	TRBJ1-1	CASALGTGEAFF	TGTGCCAGCGCCCTAGGGACAGGCGAAGCTTTCTTT
TRBV5-1	TRBD1	few	TRBJ1-1	CASSWDRGSLGEAFF	TGCGCCAGCAGCTGGGACAGGGGGTCTTTAGGTGAAGCTTTCTTT
TRBV24-1	TRBD1	many	TRBJ1-5	CATSGGQGAQPQHF	TGTGCCACCAGTGGCGGACAGGGGGCTCAGCCCCAGCATTTT
TRBV24-1	NA	many	TRBJ1-2	CATSDSVLGYTF	TGTGCCACCAGTGATTCCGTACTTGGCTACACCTTC
TRBV11-2	TRBD2	many	TRBJ2-5	CASSLEQGGLVQETQYF	TGTGCCAGCAGCTTAGAGCAGGGAGGGCTAGTCCAAGAGACCCAGTACTTC
TRBV6-1	TRBD1	NA	TRBJ1-2	CASTTTGGQGGYTF	TGTGCCAGCACCACGACAGGGGGACAGGGTGGCTACACCTTC
TRBV30	TRBD1	many	TRBJ2-5	CAWSARQGARETQYF	TGTGCCTGGAGTGCCCGACAGGGGGCGCGGGAGACCCAGTACTTC
TRBV10-3	NA	many	TRBJ1-5	CAVASGQYSNQPQHF	TGTGCCGTAGCCTCGGGGCAGTATAGCAATCAGCCCCAGCATTTT
TRBV18	TRBD1	NA	TRBJ2-7	CASSPNVQGADEQYF	TGTGCCAGCTCACCTAACGTACAGGGGGCGGACGAGCAGTACTTC
TRBV5-1	NA	NA	TRBJ1-2	CASSLASAVYGYTF	TGCGCCAGCAGCTTGGCCTCGGCAGTCTATGGCTACACCTTC
TRBV19	NA	many	TRBJ1-2	CASEGLRGYGYTF	TGTGCCAGTGAGGGACTCCGGGGCTATGGCTACACCTTC
TRBV28	TRBD1	many	TRBJ1-6	CASSLGGTGHYNSPLHF	TGTGCCAGCAGTTTAGGGGGGACAGGCCACTATAATTCACCCCTCCACTTT
TRBV20-1	NA	many	TRBJ2-7	CSARDAGTQLQYF	TGCAGTGCTAGAGATGCCGGGACCCAGCTTCAGTACTTC
TRBV28	NA	NA	TRBJ1-2	CASRTISVGGNYGYTF	TGTGCCAGCAGGACCATTTCAGTAGGGGGGAACTATGGCTACACCTTC
TRBV4-2	NA	many	TRBJ1-6	CASSQVYRSSYNSPLHF	TGTGCCAGCAGCCAAGTATACCGGAGCTCCTATAATTCACCCCTCCACTTT
TRBV3-1	TRBD1	many	TRBJ2-5	CASSQDDRVGETQYF	TGTGCCAGCAGCCAGGACGACAGGGTGGGAGAGACCCAGTACTTC
TRBV18	TRBD2	many	TRBJ2-5	CASSRTGLAGVETQYF	TGTGCCAGCTCAAGGACGGGACTAGCTGGCGTAGAGACCCAGTACTTC